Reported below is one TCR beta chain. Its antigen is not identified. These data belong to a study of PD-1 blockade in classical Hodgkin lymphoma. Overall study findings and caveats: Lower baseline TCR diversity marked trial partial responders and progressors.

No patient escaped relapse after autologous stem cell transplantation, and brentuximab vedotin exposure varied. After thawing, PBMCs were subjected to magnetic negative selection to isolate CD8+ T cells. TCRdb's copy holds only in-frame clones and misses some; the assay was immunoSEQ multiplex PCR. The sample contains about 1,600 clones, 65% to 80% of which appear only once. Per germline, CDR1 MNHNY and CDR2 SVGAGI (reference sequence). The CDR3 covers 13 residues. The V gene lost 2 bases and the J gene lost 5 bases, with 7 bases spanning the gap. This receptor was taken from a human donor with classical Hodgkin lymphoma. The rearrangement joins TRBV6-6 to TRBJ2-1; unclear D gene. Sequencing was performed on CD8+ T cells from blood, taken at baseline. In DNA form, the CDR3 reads TGTGCCAGCAGTTACACCCAAAACAATGAGCAGTTCTTC. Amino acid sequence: CASSYTQNNEQFF.